The 18 T cell receptor beta chains below come from one sample, sequenced in a study of T cells in Graves' hyperthyroidism and ophthalmopathy (dated by TCRdb to between 2017 and 2020). Library preparation employed multiplex PCR. Data came from an Illumina HiSeq 2000. The TCR beta CDR3 regions were amplified from the RNA transcripts. The TCR CDR3 was subjected to a first round of RT-PCR using the HTBI primer set and the Qiagen OneStep RT-PCR kit. The public reads were reanalyzed by TCRdb: fastp trimming at Q25, MiXCR alignment, in-frame beta chains only. For every CDR3 protein sequence, its rows merge into one entry that carries the most common genes and DNA. Within this sample are roughly 800,000 distinct CDR3 sequences, with roughly 40% of them counted one time only. About 8.9% of the sample is taken by the ten largest. Sequenced: blood. These receptors were taken from a man in his late teens or twenties with Graves' hyperthyroidism.

The chain combines TRBV7-6 with TRBJ2-5; D is perhaps TRBD1 or TRBD2 (6 bases each). CDR1 and CDR2 from the germline V gene are SGHVS and FNYEAQ. CDR3 length equals 16 residues. Trimming took off 5 bases at V and 4 bases at J, with 20 bases between the two ends. The CDR3 DNA reads TGTGCCAGCAGCCTCGAAGGGGGGCCAAAGGGAGAGACCCAGTACTTC. It is translated as CASSLEGGPKGETQYF.

This clonotype occurred many times. The gene calls are TRBV7-2 and TRBJ2-7, with 8 positions matching TRBD2. The CDR3 extends over 13 amino acids. Germline V gives CDR1 SGHTA, CDR2 FQGNSA. Unmatched junction bases numbered 5, after V lost 4 bases and J lost 6 bases. The CDR3 DNA follows: TGTGCCAGCAGCTCGCTCCTAGCGGGCGAGCAGTACTTC. Translated: CASSSLLAGEQYF.

This clonotype was detected many times. The junction differs from germline at one of its ends, possibly a read error. The chain combines TRBV7-4 with TRBJ2-5; D uncertain. The CDR3 is 11 amino acids. CDR1 SGHVT and CDR2 SQSDAQ come from the germline V gene. DNA for the CDR3: TGTACCAGCATCTTGGGTGTGACCCAGTACTTC. Encoded protein: CTSILGVTQYF.

This chain links TRBV7-2 with TRBJ2-7; 9 bases match TRBD1. The V gene end was trimmed by 5 bases and the J gene end by 7 bases; junction bases not matched to a gene: 9. Germline CDR1 reads SGHTA; CDR2 reads FQGNSA. The CDR3 runs to 14 residues. In DNA form, the CDR3 reads TGTGCCAGCAGCGGGACAGGGACTTCTAGGGAGCAGTACTTC. Translated: CASSGTGTSREQYF.

CDR3 in amino acids: CASSYMGTGVNTEAFF. The CDR3 DNA follows: TGTGCCAGCAGTTACATGGGGACGGGAGTGAACACTGAAGCTTTCTTT. The V and J genes are TRBV25-1 and TRBJ1-1; TRBD1 is a possible D gene (5 bases). Per germline, CDR1 MGHDK and CDR2 SYGVNS. The CDR3 covers 16 residues. With 5 bases removed from V and 0 bases from J, the gap between germline ends came to 16 bases.

This clonotype was seen repeatedly, ten times or more. The V and J genes are TRBV24-1 and TRBJ1-3; D not resolved. Germline-derived CDR1 and CDR2 are KGHDR and SFDVKD. V was clipped by 3 bases and J by 3 bases, with 8 bases between them. This CDR3 has 14 residues. The CDR3 here is CATSDAGDGNTIYF. Here the CDR3 DNA reads TGTGCCACCAGTGATGCCGGGGATGGAAACACCATATATTTT.

The rearrangement uses TRBV7-2 and TRBJ2-2; D gene ambiguous. Trimming pared 5 bases from V and 8 bases from J, leaving 9 bases between. This CDR3 comprises 12 residues. CDR1 and CDR2 (germline): SGHTA, FQGNSA. The CDR3 DNA is TGTGCCAGCAGCCTCGCCCGGGGGGAGCTGTTTTTT. Translating gives CASSLARGELFF.

This clonotype appeared many times. This chain links TRBV15 with TRBJ1-2; a weak D match, TRBD1 (6 bases). The germline V gene encodes CDR1 LNHNV and CDR2 YYDKDF (reference sequence). Trimming shortened V by 5 bases and J by 4 bases, and 20 bases separated the two germline ends. This CDR3 has 16 amino acids. Written as DNA, the CDR3 is TGTGCCACCAGCCCTTCTACTGGGTGGGGGCTCTATGGCTACACCTTC. This codes for CATSPSTGWGLYGYTF.

This clonotype was counted ten times or more. This chain joins TRBV20-1 and TRBJ1-4, with TRBD1 matching over 10 bases. J was trimmed by 8 bases and V by 3 bases; bases with no gene match: 6. In germline, CDR1 is DFQATT, CDR2 SNEGSKA (reference sequence). The CDR3 loop spans 14 amino acids. The CDR3 spells CSASPGTGAEKLFF. The CDR3 coding sequence is TGCAGTGCTAGTCCCGGGACAGGGGCGGAAAAACTGTTTTTT.

The CDR3, as DNA: TGTGCCAGCAGTGGGACAGGCCCTAATTCACCCCTCCACTTT. Protein: CASSGTGPNSPLHF. The chain recombines TRBV25-1 with TRBJ1-6; the match to TRBD1 covers 7 bases. CDR3 length: 14 residues. V trimming: 4 bases; J trimming: 6 bases; junction bases outside the gene matches: 3. The germline gives CDR1 MGHDK, CDR2 SYGVNS. Drawing the rest from reference TRBV25-1 and TRBJ1-6, the complete variable domain is EADIYQTPRYLVIGTGKKITLECSQTMGHDKMYWYQQDPGMELHLIHYSYGVNSTEKGDLSSESTVSRIRTEHFPLTLESARPSHTSQYLCASSGTGPNSPLHFGNGTRLTVT.

Comment on this clonotype: One end of the junction is discordant with germline, which a read error may explain. V gene TRBV9 combines with J gene TRBJ1-5; D gene uncertain. CDR3 length equals 15 residues. Germline V CDR1 and CDR2: SGDLS, YYNGEE. CDR3 in DNA: TGTGCCAACAGCGTAGGACCGCTTTTAGGTCAGCCCCAGCATTTT. Protein sequence: CANSVGPLLGQPQHF.

As to this clonotype: Just one base apart from a much larger clone, this may be a read error. The J gene is TRBJ1-6, the V gene TRBV7-9; the D gene is possibly TRBD1 (6 bases). V lost 7 bases and J lost 9, with 16 bases in between. Germline V gives CDR1 SEHNR, CDR2 FQNEAQ (reference sequence). This CDR3 comprises 14 residues. The CDR3 protein is CASIEQGSSSPLHF. The CDR3 DNA reads TGTGCCAGCATTGAACAGGGTTCTAGTTCACCCCTCCACTTT.

This clonotype showed up many times. V gene TRBV10-3 combines with J gene TRBJ2-2; tentatively, D is TRBD2 (6 bases). CDR1 and CDR2 (germline): ENHRY, SYGVKD. Trimming shortened V by 3 bases and J by 6 bases, and 20 bases separated the two germline ends. The CDR3 has 17 amino acids. The CDR3 DNA reads as TGTGCCATCAGTGACCAGCCTGGACTACCGATTGCCGGGGAGCTGTTTTTT. It is translated as CAISDQPGLPIAGELFF.

A few counts support this clonotype. This chain connects TRBV7-2 to TRBJ2-5, with D possibly being TRBD2 (5 bases). Trimming removed 5 bases from V and 0 bases from J, with 10 bases in between. The germline V gene has CDR1 SGHTA and CDR2 FQGNSA. The CDR3 loop spans 14 amino acids. As DNA, the CDR3 is TGTGCCAGCAGCCAAGTCGGGAACCAAGAGACCCAGTACTTC. Its protein is CASSQVGNQETQYF.

As concerns this clonotype: Since no conserved phenylalanine or tryptophan closes the CDR3, a read error is the likely cause. This chain joins TRBV5-1 and TRBJ1-1; D remains ambiguous. CDR1 and CDR2 (germline): SGHRS, YFSETQ. V dropped 7 bases and J dropped 5 bases, with 9 bases sitting between them. The length of the CDR3 is 11 residues. CDR3 nucleotide sequence: TGCGCCAGCGGCTGGGGAACTGAAGCTTTCCTT. Its protein is CASGWGTEAFL.

With regard to this clonotype: This may be a read error: a much more frequent sequence differs by one nucleotide. The V and J genes are TRBV7-2 and TRBJ2-5; 8 bases line up with TRBD2. The junction had 4 bases not matched to a gene; V was cut back by 2 bases and J by 5 bases. CDR1 and CDR2 (germline): SGHTA, FQGNSA. The CDR3 extends over 14 amino acids. The chain's CDR3 is CASSLSGSMETQYF. The CDR3 coding sequence is TGTGCCAGCAGCTTAAGCGGGAGTATGGAGACCCAGTACTTC. The whole variable domain, filled in from reference TRBV7-2 and TRBJ2-5, reads GAGVSQSPSNKVTEKGKDVELRCDPISGHTALYWYRQSLGQGLEFLIYFQGNSAPDKSGLPSDRFSAERTGGSVSTLTIQRTQQEDSAVYLCASSLSGSMETQYFGPGTRLLVL.

The V call is TRBV3-1, the J call TRBJ1-4; D is unclear. Trimming took off 0 bases at V and 11 bases at J, with 16 bases between the two ends. The CDR3 is 15 residues long. Germline V gives CDR1 LGHDT, CDR2 YNNKEL (reference sequence). The CDR3 reads CASSQDRGVRRKLFF. The CDR3 DNA is TGTGCCAGCAGCCAAGATCGCGGGGTACGGCGGAAACTGTTTTTT. Drawing the rest from reference TRBV3-1 and TRBJ1-4, the complete variable domain is DTAVSQTPKYLVTQMGNDKSIKCEQNLGHDTMYWYKQDSKKFLKIMFSYNNKELIINETVPNRFSPKSPDKAHLNLHINSLELGDSAVYFCASSQDRGVRRKLFFGSGTQLSVL.

In this sample, this clonotype turned up many times. V usage is TRBV6-5 and J usage is TRBJ1-1; D might be TRBD1 (6 bases). Trimming shortened V by 5 bases and J by 10 bases, and 14 bases separated the two germline ends. The CDR3 length is 12 residues. Germline V gene lookup returns CDR1 MNHEY and CDR2 SVGAGI. As DNA, the CDR3 is TGTGCCAGCAGTACCACTCAGGGGAGAGCTTTCTTT. It is translated as CASSTTQGRAFF.